The sample holds a few counts of the clone carrying this TCR beta chain. Its antigen remains unidentified. The sample originates from a study of T cells in Graves' hyperthyroidism and ophthalmopathy. Whole-study findings and limits: Ophthalmopathy and stable hyperthyroidism were told apart by a 13 V-J model. Most expanded thyroid clonotypes above 0.001 recurred in blood.

RNA transcripts were the template for amplifying TCR beta CDR3 regions. The HTBI set primed first-round TCR CDR3 RT-PCR. TCRdb analysed the multiplex PCR reads with MiXCR anew, one entry per CDR3 protein. The sample carries about 700,000 distinct CDR3 sequences, over 40% recorded once. Trimming left V 6 bases short and J 5 bases short, with 19 bases between. Germline-derived CDR1 and CDR2 are LNHDA and SQIVND (reference sequence). This CDR3 comprises 16 residues. Diagnoses rested on clinical symptoms, serum thyroxine and TRAb, thyroid ultrasound and orbital computed tomography. The origin of this receptor is an adult man with Graves' disease, either hyperthyroidism or ophthalmopathy (not recorded which). The gene calls are TRBV19 and TRBJ2-2; TRBD1 might be the D (6 bases). Input material: peripheral blood or thyroid tissue (not recorded which). The CDR3 is CASSVDRIRQTGELFF. DNA for the CDR3: TGTGCCAGTAGCGTTGACAGGATCAGGCAAACCGGGGAGCTGTTTTTT.